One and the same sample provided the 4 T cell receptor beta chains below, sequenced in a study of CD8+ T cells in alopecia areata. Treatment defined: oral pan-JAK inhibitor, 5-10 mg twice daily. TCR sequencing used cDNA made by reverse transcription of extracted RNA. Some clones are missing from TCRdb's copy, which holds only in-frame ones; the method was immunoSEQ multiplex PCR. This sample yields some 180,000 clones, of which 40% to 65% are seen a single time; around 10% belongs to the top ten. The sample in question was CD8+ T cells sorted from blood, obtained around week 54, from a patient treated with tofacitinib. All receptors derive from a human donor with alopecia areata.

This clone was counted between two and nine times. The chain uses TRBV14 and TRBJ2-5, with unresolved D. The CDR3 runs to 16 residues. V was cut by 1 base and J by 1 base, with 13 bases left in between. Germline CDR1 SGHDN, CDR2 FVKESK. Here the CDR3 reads CASSQGTKPTQETQYF. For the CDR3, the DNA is TGTGCCAGCAGCCAAGGAACTAAGCCCACCCAAGAGACCCAGTACTTC.

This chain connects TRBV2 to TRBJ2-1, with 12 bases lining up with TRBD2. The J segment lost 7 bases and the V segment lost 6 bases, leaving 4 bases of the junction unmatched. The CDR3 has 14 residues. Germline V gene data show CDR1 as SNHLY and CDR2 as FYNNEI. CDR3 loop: CASRTSGGENEQFF. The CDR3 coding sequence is TGTGCCAGCAGGACTAGCGGGGGTGAGAATGAGCAGTTCTTC.

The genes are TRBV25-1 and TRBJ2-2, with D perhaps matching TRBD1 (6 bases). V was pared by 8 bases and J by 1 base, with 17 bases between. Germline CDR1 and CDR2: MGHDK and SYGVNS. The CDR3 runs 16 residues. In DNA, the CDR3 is TGTGCCAGCGAACTCACGAGGGGGAGGAACACCGGGGAGCTGTTTTTT. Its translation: CASELTRGRNTGELFF.

CDR3 residues: CASSLAPLGMYQETQYF. CDR3 coding DNA: TGTGCCAGCAGCTTAGCCCCCCTAGGGATGTACCAAGAGACCCAGTACTTC. The chain links TRBV7-9 to TRBJ2-5; D unclear. The CDR3 has 17 residues. CDR1 SEHNR and CDR2 FQNEAQ come from the germline V gene (reference sequence). The V gene lost 0 bases and the J gene lost 0 bases, with 14 bases spanning the gap.